These T cell receptor beta chains were read from a single sample in a study of blood T cells in healthy people across ages. A single record per CDR3 protein comes from TCRdb applying MiXCR to the 5' RACE reads. The sample includes some 1.4 million distinct CDR3 sequences, 42% seen only once; the top ten take 6.5% to 10%. Sequenced input: blood. These receptors were obtained from a woman younger than 35 in good health. CDR3s include the opening cysteine and the closing phenylalanine or tryptophan. The D gene is left open where the match is weak. Clone size is stated in some rows and not others, as once, few, many or a class when expanded.

V gene	J gene	clone size	D gene	CDR3 protein	CDR3 DNA
TRBV4-1	TRBJ2-3	NA	NA	CASSQASAGYGDTQYF	TGCGCCAGCAGCCAAGCTTCCGCGGGATACGGGGATACGCAGTATTTT
TRBV20-1	TRBJ2-5	NA	TRBD1	CSAKRDRFQETQYF	TGCAGTGCCAAGAGGGACAGGTTCCAAGAGACCCAGTACTTC
TRBV6-2/TRBV6-3	TRBJ2-5	NA	TRBD2	CASSSHGVSGKNNEQYF	TGTGCCAGCAGTTCCCACGGGGTTAGCGGGAAGAACAATGAGCAGTACTTC
TRBV10-3	TRBJ2-5	NA	TRBD1	CAISASGTGEGETQYF	TGTGCCATCAGTGCCTCCGGGACAGGGGAAGGGGAGACCCAGTACTTC
TRBV20-1	TRBJ1-2	many	NA	CSARDARSGKAGDPRSYTF	TGCAGTGCTAGAGATGCTAGGTCAGGGAAGGCGGGGGACCCTAGGTCCTACACCTTC
TRBV6-6	TRBJ2-7	NA	NA	CASTQSGEGRYEQYF	TGTGCCAGCACCCAGAGTGGCGAAGGAAGGTACGAGCAGTACTTC
TRBV11-2	TRBJ1-1	once	NA	CASSSLTRGTEAFF	TGTGCCAGCAGCTCACTGACCCGGGGCACTGAAGCTTTCTTT
TRBV18	TRBJ1-2	once	NA	CACSPRQDDGYTF	TGTGCCTGCTCACCTCGACAGGACGACGGCTACACCTTC
TRBV29-1	TRBJ1-1	few	NA	CSVRNQGNTEAFF	TGCAGCGTTCGAAATCAGGGGAACACTGAAGCTTTCTTT
TRBV25-1	TRBJ1-2	few	NA	CASSERLSGASSYTF	TGTGCCAGCAGTGAGCGTCTCTCAGGGGCCAGCAGCTACACCTTC
TRBV9	TRBJ2-3	few	NA	CASSVRVGDTQYF	TGTGCCAGCAGCGTCAGGGTTGGAGATACGCAGTATTTT
TRBV30	TRBJ2-3	NA	NA	CAWSVGSSTDTQYF	TGTGCCTGGAGTGTAGGGAGTAGCACAGATACGCAGTATTTT
TRBV20-1	TRBJ1-5	NA	NA	CSATEGGHGNQPQHF	TGCAGTGCTACCGAGGGGGGGCATGGCAATCAGCCCCAGCATTTT
TRBV29-1	TRBJ2-3	few	TRBD1	CSVDSQGGTDTQYF	TGCAGCGTTGATAGCCAGGGGGGCACAGATACGCAGTATTTT
TRBV20-1	TRBJ1-6	NA	NA	CSAPAEAQDSPLHF	TGCAGTGCCCCCGCGGAGGCACAGGATTCACCCCTCCACTTT
TRBV7-3	TRBJ2-7	NA	NA	CASTPSGGSYNEQYF	TGTGCCAGCACGCCATCCGGAGGTTCCTACAATGAGCAGTACTTC